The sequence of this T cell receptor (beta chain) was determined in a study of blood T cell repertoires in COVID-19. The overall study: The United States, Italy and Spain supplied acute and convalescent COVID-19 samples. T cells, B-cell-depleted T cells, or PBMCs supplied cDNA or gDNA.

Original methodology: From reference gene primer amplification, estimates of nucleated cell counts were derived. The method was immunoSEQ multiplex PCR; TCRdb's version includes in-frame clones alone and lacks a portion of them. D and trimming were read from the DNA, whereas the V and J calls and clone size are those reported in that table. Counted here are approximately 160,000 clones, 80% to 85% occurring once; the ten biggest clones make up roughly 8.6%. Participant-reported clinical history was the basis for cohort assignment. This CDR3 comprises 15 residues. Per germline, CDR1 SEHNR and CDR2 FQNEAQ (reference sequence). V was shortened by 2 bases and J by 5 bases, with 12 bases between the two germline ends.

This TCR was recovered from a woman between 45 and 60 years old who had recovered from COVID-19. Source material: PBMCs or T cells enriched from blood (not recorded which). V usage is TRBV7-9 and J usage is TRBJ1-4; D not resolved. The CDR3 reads CASSLLSGGNEKLFF. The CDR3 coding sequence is TGTGCCAGCAGCTTACTCAGTGGAGGGAATGAAAAACTGTTTTTT.